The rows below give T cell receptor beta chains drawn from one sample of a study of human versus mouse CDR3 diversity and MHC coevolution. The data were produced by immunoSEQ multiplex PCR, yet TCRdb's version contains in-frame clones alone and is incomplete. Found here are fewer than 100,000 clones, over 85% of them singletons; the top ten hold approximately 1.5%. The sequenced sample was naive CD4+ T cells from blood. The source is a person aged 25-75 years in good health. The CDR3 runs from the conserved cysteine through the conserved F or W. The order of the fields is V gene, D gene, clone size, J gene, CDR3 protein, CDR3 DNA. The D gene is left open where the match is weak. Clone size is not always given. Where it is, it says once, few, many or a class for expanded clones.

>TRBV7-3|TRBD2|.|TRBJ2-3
CASSRAGTSTDTQYF
TGTGCCAGCAGCCGAGCGGGAACTAGCACAGATACGCAGTATTTT
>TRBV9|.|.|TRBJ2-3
CASSLPTDTQYF
TGTGCCAGCAGCCTTCCCACAGATACGCAGTATTTT
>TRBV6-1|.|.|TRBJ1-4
CASGLTDTREKLFF
TGTGCCAGCGGCTTGACAGACACGAGGGAAAAACTGTTTTTT
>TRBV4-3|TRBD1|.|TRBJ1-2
CASSHARQGTNYGYTF
TGCGCCAGCAGCCACGCAAGACAGGGGACTAACTATGGCTACACCTTC
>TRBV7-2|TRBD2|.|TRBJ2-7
CASRPPGTTYEQYF
TGTGCCAGCAGACCCCCCGGGACTACCTACGAGCAGTACTTC
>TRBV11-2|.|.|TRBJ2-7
CASSSRRGMRSYEQYF
TGTGCCAGCAGCTCCCGGCGCGGGATGCGGTCATACGAGCAGTACTTC
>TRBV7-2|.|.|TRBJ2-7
CASSLARDGEQYF
TGTGCCAGCAGCTTAGCGAGGGATGGCGAGCAGTACTTC
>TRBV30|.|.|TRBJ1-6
CAWSNYWPGDNSPLHF
TGTGCCTGGAGTAACTATTGGCCGGGGGATAATTCACCCCTCCACTTT
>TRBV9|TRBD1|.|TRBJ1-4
CASSVDRGSEKLFF
TGTGCCAGCAGCGTAGACAGGGGGAGTGAAAAACTGTTTTTT
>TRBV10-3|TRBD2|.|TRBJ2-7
CAISDRDSGSYEQYF
TGTGCCATCAGTGACCGGGATAGCGGGTCCTACGAGCAGTACTTC
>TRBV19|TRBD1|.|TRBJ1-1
CASSISSPGGTEAFF
TGTGCCAGTAGTATAAGTTCCCCAGGGGGCACTGAAGCTTTCTTT
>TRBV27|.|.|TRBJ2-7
CASSFEPRGEQYF
TGTGCCAGCAGTTTCGAACCGCGGGGCGAGCAGTACTTC
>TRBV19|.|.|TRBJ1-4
CASRSPTGAHEKLFF
TGTGCCAGTAGGTCTCCAACGGGAGCCCACGAAAAACTGTTTTTT
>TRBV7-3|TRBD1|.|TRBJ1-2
CASSLMGQDDYGYTF
TGTGCCAGCAGCTTAATGGGACAGGACGACTATGGCTACACCTTC
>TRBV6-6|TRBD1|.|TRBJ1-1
CASSRQGARTEAFF
TGTGCCAGCAGTCGACAGGGGGCGAGGACTGAAGCTTTCTTT
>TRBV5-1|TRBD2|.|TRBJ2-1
CASSSTSGGYNEQFF
TGCGCCAGCAGCTCGACTAGCGGGGGGTACAATGAGCAGTTCTTC
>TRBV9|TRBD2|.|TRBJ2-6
CASSPRLAGGPFGANVLTF
TGTGCCAGCAGCCCGAGACTAGCGGGGGGGCCCTTTGGGGCCAACGTCCTGACTTTC
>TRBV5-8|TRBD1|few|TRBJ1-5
CASSRGTGNQPQHF
TGTGCCAGCAGCCGAGGGACAGGGAATCAGCCCCAGCATTTT
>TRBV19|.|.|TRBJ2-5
CASSVTGRGETQYF
TGTGCCAGTAGTGTCACAGGAAGGGGAGAGACCCAGTACTTC
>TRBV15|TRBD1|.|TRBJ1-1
CATSRSTGRLWDTEAFF
TGTGCCACCAGCAGATCGACAGGGAGGTTATGGGACACTGAAGCTTTCTTT
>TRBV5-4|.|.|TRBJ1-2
CASSLRFGGEQSYGYTF
TGTGCCAGCAGCTTAAGGTTTGGGGGGGAGCAGAGCTATGGCTACACCTTC
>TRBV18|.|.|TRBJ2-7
CASSPPDWEGEQYF
TGTGCCAGCTCACCACCGGACTGGGAAGGGGAGCAGTACTTC
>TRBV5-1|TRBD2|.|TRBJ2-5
CASSPGLAGGETQYF
TGCGCCAGCAGCCCGGGACTAGCGGGGGGGGAGACCCAGTACTTC
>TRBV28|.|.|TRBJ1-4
CASTTGNPEKLFF
TGTGCCAGCACGACAGGCAATCCTGAAAAACTGTTTTTT
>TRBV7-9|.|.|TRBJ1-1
CASSFRWGGGTEAFF
TGTGCCAGCAGCTTTAGATGGGGGGGAGGCACTGAAGCTTTCTTT
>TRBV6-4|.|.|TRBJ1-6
CASSVDMENSPLHF
TGTGCCAGCAGTGTGGACATGGAAAATTCACCCCTCCACTTT
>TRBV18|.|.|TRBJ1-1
CASSPAGLRANTEAFF
TGTGCCAGCTCACCGGCAGGGCTAAGGGCGAACACTGAAGCTTTCTTT
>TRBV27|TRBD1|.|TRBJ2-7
CASSRQGVYEQYF
TGTGCCAGCAGTCGGCAGGGGGTTTACGAGCAGTACTTC
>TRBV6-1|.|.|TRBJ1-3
CASRATVSSGNTIYF
TGTGCCAGCAGAGCCACAGTCTCCTCTGGAAACACCATATATTTT
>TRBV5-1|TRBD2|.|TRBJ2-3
CASSLGLAGVGSTDTQYF
TGCGCCAGCAGCTTGGGCCTAGCGGGAGTGGGAAGCACAGATACGCAGTATTTT
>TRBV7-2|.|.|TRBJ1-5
CASSLESADSNQPQHF
TGTGCCAGCAGCTTAGAGTCGGCGGATAGCAATCAGCCCCAGCATTTT
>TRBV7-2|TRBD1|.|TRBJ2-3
CASSRDRVRGDTQYF
TGTGCCAGCAGCAGGGACAGGGTTCGGGGAGATACGCAGTATTTT
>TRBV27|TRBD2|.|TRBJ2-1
CASSSSGTLNEQFF
TGTGCCAGCAGTTCTAGCGGGACTCTCAATGAGCAGTTCTTC
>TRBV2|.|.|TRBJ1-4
CASSDYATTNEKLFF
TGTGCCAGCAGCGACTACGCCACGACTAATGAAAAACTGTTTTTT
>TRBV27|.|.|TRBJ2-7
CASIGEQYF
TGTGCCAGCATCGGCGAGCAGTACTTC
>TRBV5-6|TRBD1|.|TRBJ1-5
CASSLFQGADQPQHF
TGTGCCAGCAGCTTGTTCCAGGGGGCGGATCAGCCCCAGCATTTT
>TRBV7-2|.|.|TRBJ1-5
CASSSGGGGNQPQHF
TGTGCCAGCAGCTCTGGCGGGGGGGGCAATCAGCCCCAGCATTTT
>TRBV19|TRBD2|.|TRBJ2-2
CASSPSTGLAGVSGELFF
TGTGCCAGTTCACCCTCCACGGGACTAGCGGGAGTATCGGGGGAGCTGTTTTTT
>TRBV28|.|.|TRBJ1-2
CASSLYRANYGYTF
TGTGCCAGCAGTTTGTACAGGGCGAACTATGGCTACACCTTC
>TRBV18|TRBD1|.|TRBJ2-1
CASSLGQGFYNEQFF
TGTGCCAGCTCCCTGGGACAGGGATTTTACAATGAGCAGTTCTTC
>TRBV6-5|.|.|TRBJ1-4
CASSYGGGRGEKLFF
TGTGCCAGCAGTTACGGCGGGGGGCGTGGGGAAAAACTGTTTTTT
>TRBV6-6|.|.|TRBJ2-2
CASSSGGINTGELFF
TGTGCCAGCAGCTCAGGGGGGATAAACACCGGGGAGCTGTTTTTT
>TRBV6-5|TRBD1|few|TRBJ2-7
CASSYSTGGGYEQYF
TGTGCCAGCAGTTACTCGACAGGGGGAGGCTACGAGCAGTACTTC
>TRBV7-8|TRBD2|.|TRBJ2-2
CASSRLADLNTGELFF
TGTGCCAGCAGCCGACTAGCGGACTTGAACACCGGGGAGCTGTTTTTT
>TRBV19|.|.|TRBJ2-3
CASSGPRDSLAYF
TGTGCCAGTAGTGGGCCCCGGGACTCCCTCGCGTATTTT